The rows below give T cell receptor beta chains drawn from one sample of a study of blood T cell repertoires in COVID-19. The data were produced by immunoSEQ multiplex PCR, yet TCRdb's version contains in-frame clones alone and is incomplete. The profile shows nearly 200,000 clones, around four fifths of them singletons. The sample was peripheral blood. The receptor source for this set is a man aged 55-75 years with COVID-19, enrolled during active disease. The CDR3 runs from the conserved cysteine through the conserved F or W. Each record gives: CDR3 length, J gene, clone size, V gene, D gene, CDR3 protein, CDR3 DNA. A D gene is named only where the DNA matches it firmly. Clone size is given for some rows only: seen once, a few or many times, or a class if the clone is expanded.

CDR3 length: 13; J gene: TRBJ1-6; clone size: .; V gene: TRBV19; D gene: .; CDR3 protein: CASSSRLNSPLHF; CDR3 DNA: TGTGCCAGTAGTTCCCGTCTGAATTCACCCCTCCACTTT
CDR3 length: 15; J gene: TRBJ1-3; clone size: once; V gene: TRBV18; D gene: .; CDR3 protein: CASSPSYTLGNTIYF; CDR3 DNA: TGTGCCAGCTCACCGAGCTATACCCTTGGAAACACCATATATTTT
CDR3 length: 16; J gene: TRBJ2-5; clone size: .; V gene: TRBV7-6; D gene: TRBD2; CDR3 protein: CASSLAGSGTQETQYF; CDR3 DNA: TGTGCCAGCAGCTTAGCTGGTAGCGGGACTCAAGAGACCCAGTACTTC
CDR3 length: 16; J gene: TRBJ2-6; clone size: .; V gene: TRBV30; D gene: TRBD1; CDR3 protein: CAWTGQVKAGANVLTF; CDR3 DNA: TGTGCCTGGACGGGACAGGTGAAGGCTGGGGCCAACGTCCTGACTTTC
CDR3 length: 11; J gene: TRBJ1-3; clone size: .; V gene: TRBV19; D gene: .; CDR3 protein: CASTGINTIYF; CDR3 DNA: TGTGCCTCGACCGGGATAAACACCATATATTTT
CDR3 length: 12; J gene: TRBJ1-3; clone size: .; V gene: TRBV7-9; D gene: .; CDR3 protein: CASSLVTGPPFF; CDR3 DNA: TGTGCCAGCAGCTTAGTAACAGGCCCGCCATTTTTT
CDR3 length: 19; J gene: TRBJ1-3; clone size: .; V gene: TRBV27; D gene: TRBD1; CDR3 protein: CASSSVSTGASRSGNTIYF; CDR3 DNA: TGTGCCAGCAGTTCTGTCTCGACAGGGGCTTCTCGCTCTGGAAACACCATATATTTT
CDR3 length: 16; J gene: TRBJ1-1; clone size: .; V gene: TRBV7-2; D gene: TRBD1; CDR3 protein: CASSLDSGTGNTEAFF; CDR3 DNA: TGTGCCAGCAGCTTAGATTCAGGGACAGGGAACACTGAAGCTTTCTTT
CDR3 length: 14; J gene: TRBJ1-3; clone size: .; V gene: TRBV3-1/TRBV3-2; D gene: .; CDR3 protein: CASSQRGSGNTIYF; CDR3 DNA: TGTGCCAGCAGCCAGAGAGGGTCAGGAAACACCATATATTTT
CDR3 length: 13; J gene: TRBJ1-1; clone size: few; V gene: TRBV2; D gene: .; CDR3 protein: CASGTPMNTEAFF; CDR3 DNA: TGTGCCAGCGGGACACCGATGAACACTGAAGCTTTCTTT
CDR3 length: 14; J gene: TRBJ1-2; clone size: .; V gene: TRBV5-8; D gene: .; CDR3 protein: CASSLIETAYGYTF; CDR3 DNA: TGTGCCAGCAGCTTGATCGAGACAGCTTATGGCTACACCTTC
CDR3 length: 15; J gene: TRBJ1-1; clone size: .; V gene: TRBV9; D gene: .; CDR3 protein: CASSVEWVAGTEAFF; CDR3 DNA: TGTGCCAGCAGCGTAGAATGGGTAGCGGGCACTGAAGCTTTCTTT
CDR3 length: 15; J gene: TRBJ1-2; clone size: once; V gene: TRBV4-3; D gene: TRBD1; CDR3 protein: CASSQDHQGAWGYTF; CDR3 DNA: TGCGCCAGCAGCCAAGATCACCAGGGGGCGTGGGGCTACACCTTC
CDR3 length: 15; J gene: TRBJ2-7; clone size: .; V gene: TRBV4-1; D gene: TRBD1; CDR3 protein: CASSLGGTGDDEQYF; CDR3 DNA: TGCGCCAGCAGCCTAGGCGGGACAGGGGACGACGAGCAGTACTTC
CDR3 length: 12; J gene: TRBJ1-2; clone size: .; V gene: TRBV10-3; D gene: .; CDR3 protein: CAISGRQFGYTF; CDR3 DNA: TGTGCCATCAGTGGGAGACAGTTCGGCTACACCTTC
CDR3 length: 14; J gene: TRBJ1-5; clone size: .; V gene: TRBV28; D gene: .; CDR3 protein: CASSLEDFKQPQHF; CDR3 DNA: TGTGCCAGCAGTTTAGAGGACTTTAAACAGCCCCAGCATTTT
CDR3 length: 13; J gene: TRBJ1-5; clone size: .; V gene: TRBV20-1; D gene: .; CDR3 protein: CSASGQGNQPQHF; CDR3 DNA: TGCAGTGCTAGTGGGCAGGGAAATCAGCCCCAGCATTTT
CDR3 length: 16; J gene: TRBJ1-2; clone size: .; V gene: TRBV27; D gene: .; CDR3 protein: CASSSATLTGPHGYTF; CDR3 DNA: TGTGCCAGCAGCTCAGCAACCCTTACAGGGCCCCATGGCTACACCTTC
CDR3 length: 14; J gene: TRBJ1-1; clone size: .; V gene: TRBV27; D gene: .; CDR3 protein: CASSSTIIQNEAFF; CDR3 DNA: TGTGCCAGCAGTTCCACCATTATACAGAATGAAGCTTTCTTT
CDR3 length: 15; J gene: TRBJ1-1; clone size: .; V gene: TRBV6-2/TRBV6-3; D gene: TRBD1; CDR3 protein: CASSYPGQGSSEAFF; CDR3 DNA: TGTGCCAGCAGTTACCCGGGACAGGGATCCTCTGAAGCTTTCTTT
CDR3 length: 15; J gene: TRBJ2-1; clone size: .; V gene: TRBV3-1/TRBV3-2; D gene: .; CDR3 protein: CASSQAGSKENEQFF; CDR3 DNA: TGTGCCAGCAGCCAAGCGGGAAGTAAGGAAAATGAGCAGTTCTTC
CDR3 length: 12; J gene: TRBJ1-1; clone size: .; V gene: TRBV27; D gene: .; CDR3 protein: CASSSPRGRAFF; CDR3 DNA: TGTGCCAGCAGTTCGCCGAGAGGTCGAGCTTTCTTT
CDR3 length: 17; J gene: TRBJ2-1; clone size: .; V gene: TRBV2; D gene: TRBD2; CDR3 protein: CASSRTYLAGGVNEQFF; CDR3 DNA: TGTGCCAGCAGCCGAACCTATTTAGCGGGAGGTGTCAATGAGCAGTTCTTC
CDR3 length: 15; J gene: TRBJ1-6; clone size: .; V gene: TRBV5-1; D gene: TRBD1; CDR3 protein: CASSEGGQGDSPLHF; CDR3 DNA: TGCGCCAGCAGCGAGGGAGGACAGGGGGATTCACCCCTCCACTTT
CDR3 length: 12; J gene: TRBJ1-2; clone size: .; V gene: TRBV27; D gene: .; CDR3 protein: CASLQLNYGYTF; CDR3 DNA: TGTGCCAGCCTACAGCTTAACTATGGCTACACCTTC
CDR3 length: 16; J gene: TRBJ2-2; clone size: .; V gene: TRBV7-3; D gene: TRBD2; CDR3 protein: CASSLNGLVGAGELFF; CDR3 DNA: TGTGCCAGCAGCTTAAACGGACTAGTTGGCGCCGGGGAGCTGTTTTTT
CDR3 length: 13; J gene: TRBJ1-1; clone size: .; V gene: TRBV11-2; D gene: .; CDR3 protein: CASSLNRNTEAFF; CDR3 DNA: TGTGCCAGCAGCTTAAATAGGAACACTGAAGCTTTCTTT
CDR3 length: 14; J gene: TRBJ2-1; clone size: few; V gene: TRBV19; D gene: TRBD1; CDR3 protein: CASSRGTGANEQFF; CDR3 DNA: TGTGCCAGTAGCCGCGGGACAGGGGCCAATGAGCAGTTCTTC
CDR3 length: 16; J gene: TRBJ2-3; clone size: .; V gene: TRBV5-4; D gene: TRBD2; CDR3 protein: CASSGTLAGFTDTQYF; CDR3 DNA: TGTGCCAGCAGCGGGACACTAGCGGGATTCACAGATACGCAGTATTTT
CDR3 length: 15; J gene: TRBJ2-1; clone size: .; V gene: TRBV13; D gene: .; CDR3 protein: CASSLLLATTREQFF; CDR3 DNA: TGTGCCAGCAGCTTGTTGCTAGCTACTACCCGGGAGCAGTTCTTC
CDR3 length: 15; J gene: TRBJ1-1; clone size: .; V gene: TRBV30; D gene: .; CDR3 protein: CAWSIQGHTNTEAFF; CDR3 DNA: TGTGCCTGGAGTATTCAGGGGCATACGAACACTGAAGCTTTCTTT
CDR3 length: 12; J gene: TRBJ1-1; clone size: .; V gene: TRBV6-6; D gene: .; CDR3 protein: CASTLAQTEAFF; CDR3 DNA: TGTGCCAGCACCCTAGCCCAAACTGAAGCTTTCTTT
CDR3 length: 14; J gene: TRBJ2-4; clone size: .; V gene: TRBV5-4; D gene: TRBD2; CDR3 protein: CASSFPGGSNIQYF; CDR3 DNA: TGTGCCAGCAGCTTCCCGGGGGGATCAAACATTCAGTACTTC
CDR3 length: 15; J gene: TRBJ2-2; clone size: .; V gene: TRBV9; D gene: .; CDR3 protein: CASSAKGVHTGELFF; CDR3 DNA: TGTGCCAGCAGCGCAAAAGGGGTACACACCGGGGAGCTGTTTTTT
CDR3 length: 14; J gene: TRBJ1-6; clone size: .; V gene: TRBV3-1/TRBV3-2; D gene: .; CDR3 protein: CASSHRADNSPLHF; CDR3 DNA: TGTGCCAGCAGCCACAGGGCCGACAATTCACCCCTCCACTTT
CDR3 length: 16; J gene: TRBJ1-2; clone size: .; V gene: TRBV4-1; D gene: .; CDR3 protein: CASSQGSGGYNYGYTF; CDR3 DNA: TGCGCCAGCAGCCAAGGGTCTGGGGGCTATAACTATGGCTACACCTTC
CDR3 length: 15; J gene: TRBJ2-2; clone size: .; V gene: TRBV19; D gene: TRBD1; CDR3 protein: CASSMRTGGLGELFF; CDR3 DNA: TGTGCCAGTAGTATGAGGACAGGGGGCTTGGGGGAGCTGTTTTTT
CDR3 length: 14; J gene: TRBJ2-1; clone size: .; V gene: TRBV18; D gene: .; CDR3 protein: CASSPTTGNNEQFF; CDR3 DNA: TGTGCCAGCTCACCGACGACAGGAAACAATGAGCAGTTCTTC
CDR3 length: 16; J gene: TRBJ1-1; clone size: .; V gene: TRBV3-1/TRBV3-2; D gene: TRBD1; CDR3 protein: CASSLGTGNMNTEAFF; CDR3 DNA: TGTGCCAGCAGCCTCGGGACAGGGAACATGAACACTGAAGCTTTCTTT
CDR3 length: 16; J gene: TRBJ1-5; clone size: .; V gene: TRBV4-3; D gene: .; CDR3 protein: CASSQEVSRLNQPQHF; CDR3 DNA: TGCGCCAGCAGCCAAGAAGTCTCGCGTCTGAATCAGCCCCAGCATTTT
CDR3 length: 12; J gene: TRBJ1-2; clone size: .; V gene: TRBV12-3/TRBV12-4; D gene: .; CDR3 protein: CASSLGGWGYTF; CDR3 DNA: TGTGCCAGCAGTTTAGGAGGGTGGGGCTACACCTTC
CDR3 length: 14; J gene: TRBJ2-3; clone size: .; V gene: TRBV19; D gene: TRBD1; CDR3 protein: CASSRQGQSDTQYF; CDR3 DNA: TGTGCCAGTAGTCGCCAGGGACAGTCAGATACGCAGTATTTT
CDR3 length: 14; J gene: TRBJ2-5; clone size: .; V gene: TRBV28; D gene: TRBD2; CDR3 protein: CASSLFAGVKTQYF; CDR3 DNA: TGTGCCAGCAGTTTATTTGCGGGAGTTAAGACCCAGTACTTC
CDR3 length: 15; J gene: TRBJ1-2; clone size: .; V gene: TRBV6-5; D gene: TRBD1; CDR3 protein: CASSLGQGKGYGYTF; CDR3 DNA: TGTGCCAGCAGTCTCGGACAGGGAAAGGGGTATGGCTACACCTTC
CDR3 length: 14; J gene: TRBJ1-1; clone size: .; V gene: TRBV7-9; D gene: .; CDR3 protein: CASSLDRVATEAFF; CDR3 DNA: TGTGCCAGCAGCTTAGACAGGGTGGCCACTGAAGCTTTCTTT
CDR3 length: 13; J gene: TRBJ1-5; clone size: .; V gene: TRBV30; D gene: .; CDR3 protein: CAWSSRDNQPQHF; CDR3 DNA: TGTGCCTGGAGTTCGAGAGACAATCAGCCCCAGCATTTT